This T cell receptor beta chain was identified in a study of shared clonotypes between healthy human individuals. General study findings and limits: Memory subsets had estimated richness that was generally smaller than that of naive subsets. Non-shared clonotypes displayed generation probabilities falling below those of clonotypes present in all four donors.

Deep-level assay runs were performed. Replicate PCRs run on sorted subsets employed about 220 ng DNA, around 31,000 T cell genomes. TCRdb's table, derived via immunoSEQ multiplex PCR, lists solely in-frame clones and lacks some. The sample holds 2.3 million or so clones, 80% to 95% seen once. Details on this clone: The antigen remains undetermined.

After removal of 1 base from V and 6 bases from J, the junction contained 13 bases not matched to a gene. Germline V gives CDR1 SGHTA, CDR2 FQGNSA. CDR3 length: 17 residues. The clonotype originates from a man between 18 and 29 years old in good health. Some clones in this sample may be carry-over from other donors' samples. The V and J genes are TRBV7-2 and TRBJ1-2; 8 bases agree with TRBD1. The specimen sequenced was naive CD4+ T cells from PBMCs. Subset here: CD45RA+ positively selected. The CDR3 nucleotides read TGTGCCAGCAGCTTAGTCGGGCAGGGGGCCCACAGGAATGGCTACACCTTC. This gives the protein CASSLVGQGAHRNGYTF.